This T cell receptor (beta chain) was profiled in a study of shared clonotypes between healthy human individuals. Study-level information: The people who gave samples were a couple of women and three men aged 18 to 49.

V dropped 6 bases and J dropped 4 bases, with 18 bases sitting between them. Germline V gene lookup returns CDR1 MNHNS and CDR2 SASEGT. The CDR3 loop spans 15 amino acids. Each cell subset's genomic DNA was divided evenly among several immunoSEQ plates. This table comes from immunoSEQ multiplex PCR, and its TCRdb copy is limited to in-frame clones, with some not included. The sample holds about a million clones, 70% to 85% seen once. The clonotype comes from a man younger than 30 in good health. Some clones in this sample may be carry-over from other donors' samples. This sequence joins TRBV6-1 and TRBJ1-2; possible D gene TRBD1, 6 bases. The sequenced sample was memory CD4+ T cells from PBMCs. Subset reported: CD45RA-negative fraction. CDR3 in amino acids: CASREGHRSPYGYTF. CDR3 nucleotides: TGTGCCAGCAGGGAGGGACACAGGAGTCCCTATGGCTACACCTTC.